This TCR beta chain was sequenced during a study of CD4 T cells in relation to SARS-CoV-2 and coronaviruses. At the level of the study: PBMCs were cultured with antigen for nine to ten days before TCR beta sequencing.

About this clone itself: The antigen is unknown.

CDR1 and CDR2 from the germline V gene are GTSNPN and SVGIG (reference sequence). V was cut by 4 bases and J by 3 bases, with 12 bases left in between. The CDR3 extends over 13 amino acids. Only in-frame clones appear in the TCRdb table, and some are missing; sequencing was by immunoSEQ multiplex PCR. The sample lists some 11,000 clones, under 80% seen once, with about a sixth in the top ten. The unexposed donors gave CD4+ T cells in about 2011-2019, prior to COVID-19. The cells were cultured for 10 days before CD4+ T cells were isolated. As cell numbers allowed, unexposed-donor CD4+ T cells faced SARS-CoV-2 S/N and four cold-coronavirus spikes. Findings and caveats of the study: SARS-CoV-2-driven expansion was significantly weaker in crossreactive than monoreactive clones.

Source material: CD4+ T cells from PBMCs, cultured in vitro. This TCR was sampled from a human donor in good health. V gene TRBV30 combines with J gene TRBJ1-2, with unresolved D. DNA for the CDR3: TGTGCCTGGAACAAAGACCGATACTATGGCTACACCTTC. Protein: CAWNKDRYYGYTF.